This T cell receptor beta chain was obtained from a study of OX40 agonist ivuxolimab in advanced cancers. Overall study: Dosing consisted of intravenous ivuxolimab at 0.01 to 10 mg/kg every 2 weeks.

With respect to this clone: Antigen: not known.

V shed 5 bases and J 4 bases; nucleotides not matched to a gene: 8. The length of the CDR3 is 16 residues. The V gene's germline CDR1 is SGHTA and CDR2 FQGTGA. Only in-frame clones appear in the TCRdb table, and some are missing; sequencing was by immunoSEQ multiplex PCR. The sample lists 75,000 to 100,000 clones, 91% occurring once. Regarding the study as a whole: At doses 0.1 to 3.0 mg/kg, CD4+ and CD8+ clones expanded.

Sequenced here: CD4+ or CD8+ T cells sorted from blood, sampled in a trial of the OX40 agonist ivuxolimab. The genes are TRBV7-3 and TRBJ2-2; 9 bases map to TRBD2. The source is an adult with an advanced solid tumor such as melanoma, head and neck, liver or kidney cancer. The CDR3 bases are TGTGCCAGCAGCCCAGCCAGCGGGAGGTTCACCGGGGAGCTGTTTTTT. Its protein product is CASSPASGRFTGELFF.